The table lists the clone carrying this TCR beta chain with a few counts. This record belongs to a study of spatial heterogeneity in lung cancer. The time point: sample taken at primary tumor resection. Tumor, nontumor lung or frozen PBMC supplied whole RNA that was sequenced unsorted. Donors were approximately 70 untreated early-stage non-small cell lung cancer patients. This CDR3 comprises 15 residues. V lost 0 bases, J lost 5 bases, and 8 bases lay in between. From germline, CDR1 is LGHNA and CDR2 YNFKEQ. MiXCR, applied by TCRdb to the 5' RACE reads, yields one record per CDR3 protein. This table holds 60,000 to 65,000 distinct CDR3 sequences, around 8.2% found once.

The sequence was obtained from a female donor with early-stage non-small cell lung cancer. The chain has TRBV4-2 and TRBJ1-6; D gene ambiguous. Here the sequenced sample was PBMCs, taken at surgery. CDR3 coding DNA: TGTGCCAGCAGCCAAGACGCCAGCGATAATTCACCCCTCCACTTT. It encodes CASSQDASDNSPLHF.